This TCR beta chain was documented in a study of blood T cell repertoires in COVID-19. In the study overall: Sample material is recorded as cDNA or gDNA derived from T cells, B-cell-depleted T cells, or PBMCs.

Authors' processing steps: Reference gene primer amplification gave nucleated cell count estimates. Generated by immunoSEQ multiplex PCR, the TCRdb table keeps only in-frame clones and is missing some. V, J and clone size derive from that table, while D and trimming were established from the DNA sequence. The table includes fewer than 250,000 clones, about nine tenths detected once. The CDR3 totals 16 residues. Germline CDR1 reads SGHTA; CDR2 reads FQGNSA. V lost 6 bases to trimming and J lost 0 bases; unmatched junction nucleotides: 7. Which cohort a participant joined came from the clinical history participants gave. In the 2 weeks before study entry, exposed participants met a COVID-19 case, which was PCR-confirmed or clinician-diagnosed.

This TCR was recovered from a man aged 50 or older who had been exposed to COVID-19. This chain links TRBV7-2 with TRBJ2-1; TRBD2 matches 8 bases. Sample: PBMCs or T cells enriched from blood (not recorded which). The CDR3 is CASSQRGPSSYNEQFF. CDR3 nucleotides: TGTGCCAGCAGTCAGCGGGGGCCGAGCTCCTACAATGAGCAGTTCTTC.